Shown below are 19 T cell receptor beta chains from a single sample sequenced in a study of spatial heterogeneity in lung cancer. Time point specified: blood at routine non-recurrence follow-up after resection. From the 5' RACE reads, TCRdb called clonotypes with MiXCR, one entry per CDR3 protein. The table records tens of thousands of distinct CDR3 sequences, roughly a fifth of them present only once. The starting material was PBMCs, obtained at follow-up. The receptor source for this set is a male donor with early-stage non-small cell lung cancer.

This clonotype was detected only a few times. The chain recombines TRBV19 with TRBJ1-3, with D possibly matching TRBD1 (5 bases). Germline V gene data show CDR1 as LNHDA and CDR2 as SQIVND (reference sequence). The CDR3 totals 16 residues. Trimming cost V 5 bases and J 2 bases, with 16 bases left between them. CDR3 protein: CASSPQTASTGNTIYF. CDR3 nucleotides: TGTGCCAGTAGTCCTCAGACAGCGTCGACTGGAAACACCATATATTTT. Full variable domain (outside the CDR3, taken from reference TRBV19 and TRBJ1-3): DGGITQSPKYLFRKEGQNVTLSCEQNLNHDAMYWYRQDPGQGLRLIYYSQIVNDFQKGDIAEGYSVSREKKESFPLTVTSAQKNPTAFYLCASSPQTASTGNTIYFGEGSWLTVV.

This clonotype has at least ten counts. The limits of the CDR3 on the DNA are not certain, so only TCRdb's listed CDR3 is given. The CDR3 loop is CASSFGPGGYGEQFF. The genes are TRBV12-3 or TRBV12-4 and TRBJ2-1; TRBD1 was called by the table and not checked on the DNA. The CDR3 is 15 residues long, counting both termini.

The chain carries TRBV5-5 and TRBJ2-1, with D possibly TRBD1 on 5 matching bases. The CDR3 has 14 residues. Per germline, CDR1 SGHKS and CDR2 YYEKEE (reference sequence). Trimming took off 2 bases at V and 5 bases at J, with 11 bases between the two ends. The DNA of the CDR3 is TGTGCCAGCAGCTTTAGGCCAGGGAACAATGAGCAGTTCTTC. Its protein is CASSFRPGNNEQFF. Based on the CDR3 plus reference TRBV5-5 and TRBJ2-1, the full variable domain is DAGVTQSPTHLIKTRGQQVTLRCSPISGHKSVSWYQQVLGQGPQFIFQYYEKEERGRGNFPDRFSARQFPNYSSELNVNALLLGDSALYLCASSFRPGNNEQFFGPGTRLTVL.

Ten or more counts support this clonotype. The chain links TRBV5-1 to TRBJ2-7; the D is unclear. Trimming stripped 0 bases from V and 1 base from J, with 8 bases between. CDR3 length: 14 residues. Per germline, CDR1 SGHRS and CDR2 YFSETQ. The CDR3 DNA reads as TGCGCCAGCAGCTTGGACACGGGTTCCTACGAGCAGTACGTC. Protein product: CASSLDTGSYEQYV.

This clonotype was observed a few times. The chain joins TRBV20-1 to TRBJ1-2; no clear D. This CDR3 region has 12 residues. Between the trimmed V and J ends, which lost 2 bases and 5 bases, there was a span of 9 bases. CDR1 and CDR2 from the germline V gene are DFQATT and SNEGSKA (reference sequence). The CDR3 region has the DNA TGCAGTGCTAGACGAGACTCATATGGCTACACCTTC. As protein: CSARRDSYGYTF.

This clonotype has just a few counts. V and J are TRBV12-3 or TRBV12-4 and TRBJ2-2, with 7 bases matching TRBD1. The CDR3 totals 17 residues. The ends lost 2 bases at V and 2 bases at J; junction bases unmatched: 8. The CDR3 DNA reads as TGTGCCAGCAGTTTATTCCCGCGACAGGGCAACACCGGGGAGCTGTTTTTT. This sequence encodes CASSLFPRQGNTGELFF.

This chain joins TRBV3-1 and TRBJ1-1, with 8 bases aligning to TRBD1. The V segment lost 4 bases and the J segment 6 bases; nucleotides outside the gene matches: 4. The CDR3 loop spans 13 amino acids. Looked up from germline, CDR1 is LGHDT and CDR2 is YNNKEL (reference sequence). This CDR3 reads CASSPQGASEAFF. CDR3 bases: TGTGCCAGCAGCCCCCAGGGGGCTTCTGAAGCTTTCTTT.

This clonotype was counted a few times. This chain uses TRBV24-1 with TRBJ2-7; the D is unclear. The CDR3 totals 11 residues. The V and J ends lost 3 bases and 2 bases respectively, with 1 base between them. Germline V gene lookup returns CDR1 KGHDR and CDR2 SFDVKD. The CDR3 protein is CATSDTYEQYF. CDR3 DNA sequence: TGTGCCACCAGTGATACCTACGAGCAGTACTTC.

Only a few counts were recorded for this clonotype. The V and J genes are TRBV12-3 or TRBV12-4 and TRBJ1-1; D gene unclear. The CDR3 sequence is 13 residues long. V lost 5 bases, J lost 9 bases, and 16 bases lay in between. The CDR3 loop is CASSPPTAPKAFF. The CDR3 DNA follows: TGTGCCAGCAGTCCTCCGACGGCCCCCAAAGCTTTCTTT.

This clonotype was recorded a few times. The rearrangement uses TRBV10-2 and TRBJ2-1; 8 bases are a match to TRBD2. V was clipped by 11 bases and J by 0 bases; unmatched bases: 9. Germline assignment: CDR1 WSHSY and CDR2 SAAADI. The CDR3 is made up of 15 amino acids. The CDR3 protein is CAGRAGASSYNEQFF. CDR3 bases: TGCGCCGGAAGAGCGGGAGCTAGCTCCTACAATGAGCAGTTCTTC.

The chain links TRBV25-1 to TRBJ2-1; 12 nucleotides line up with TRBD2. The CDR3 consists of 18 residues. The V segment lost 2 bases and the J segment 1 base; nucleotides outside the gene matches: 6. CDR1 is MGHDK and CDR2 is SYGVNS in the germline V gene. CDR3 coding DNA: TGTGCCAGCAGTGAACTAGCGGGAGGGCCTCATTCCTACAATGAGCAGTTCTTC. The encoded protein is CASSELAGGPHSYNEQFF. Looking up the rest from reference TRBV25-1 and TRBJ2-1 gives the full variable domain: EADIYQTPRYLVIGTGKKITLECSQTMGHDKMYWYQQDPGMELHLIHYSYGVNSTEKGDLSSESTVSRIRTEHFPLTLESARPSHTSQYLCASSELAGGPHSYNEQFFGPGTRLTVL.

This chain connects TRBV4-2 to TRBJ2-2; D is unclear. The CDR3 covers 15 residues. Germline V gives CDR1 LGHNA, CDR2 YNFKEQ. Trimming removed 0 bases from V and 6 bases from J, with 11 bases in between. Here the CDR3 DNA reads TGTGCCAGCAGCCAAGATTCCCTATCGGCCGGGGAGCTGTTTTTT. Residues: CASSQDSLSAGELFF.

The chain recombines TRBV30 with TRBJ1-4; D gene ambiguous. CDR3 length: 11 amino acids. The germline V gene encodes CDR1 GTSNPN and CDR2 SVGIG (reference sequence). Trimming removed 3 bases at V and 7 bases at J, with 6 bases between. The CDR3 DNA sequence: TGTGCCTGGAGCTTCGGTGAAAAACTGTTTTTT. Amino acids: CAWSFGEKLFF. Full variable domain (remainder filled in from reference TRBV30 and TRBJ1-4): SQTIHQWPATLVQPVGSPLSLECTVEGTSNPNLYWYRQAAGRGLQLLFYSVGIGQISSEVPQNLSASRPQDRQFILSSKKLLLSDSGFYLCAWSFGEKLFFGSGTQLSVL.

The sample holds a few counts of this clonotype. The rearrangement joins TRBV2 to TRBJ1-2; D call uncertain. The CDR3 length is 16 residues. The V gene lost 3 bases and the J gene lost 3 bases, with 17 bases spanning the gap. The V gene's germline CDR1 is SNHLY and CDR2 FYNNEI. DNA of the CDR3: TGTGCCAGCAGTGAGCGTAAGGCGGATTCAGACTATGGCTACACCTTC. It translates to CASSERKADSDYGYTF.

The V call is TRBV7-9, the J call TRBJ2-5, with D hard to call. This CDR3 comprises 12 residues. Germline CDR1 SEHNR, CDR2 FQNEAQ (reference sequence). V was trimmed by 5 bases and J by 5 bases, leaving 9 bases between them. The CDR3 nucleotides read TGTGCCAGCAGCCCCCTTCAGGAGACCCAGTACTTC. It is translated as CASSPLQETQYF.

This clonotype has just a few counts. The CDR3 here is CATSDGGQGKETQYF. The CDR3 region has the DNA TGTGCCACCAGTGATGGGGGACAGGGAAAAGAGACCCAGTACTTC. The J gene is TRBJ2-5, the V gene TRBV24-1, with TRBD1 matching 9 bases. Germline lookup yields CDR1 KGHDR and CDR2 SFDVKD. The CDR3 is 15 amino acids. V lost 3 bases, J lost 3 bases, and 4 bases stayed unmatched.

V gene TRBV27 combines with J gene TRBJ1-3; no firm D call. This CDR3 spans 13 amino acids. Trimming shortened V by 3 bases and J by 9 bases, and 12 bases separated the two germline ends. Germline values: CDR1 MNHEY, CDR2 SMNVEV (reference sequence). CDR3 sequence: CASSFIGGSTIYF. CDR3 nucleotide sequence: TGTGCCAGCAGTTTTATAGGAGGTAGCACCATATATTTT.

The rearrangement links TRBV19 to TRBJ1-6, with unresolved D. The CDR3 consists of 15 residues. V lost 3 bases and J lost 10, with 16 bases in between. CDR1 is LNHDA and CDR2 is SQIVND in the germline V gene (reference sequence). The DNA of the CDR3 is TGTGCCAGTAGTATCTGGCACAGTAAACCATCACCCCTCCACTTT. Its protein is CASSIWHSKPSPLHF.

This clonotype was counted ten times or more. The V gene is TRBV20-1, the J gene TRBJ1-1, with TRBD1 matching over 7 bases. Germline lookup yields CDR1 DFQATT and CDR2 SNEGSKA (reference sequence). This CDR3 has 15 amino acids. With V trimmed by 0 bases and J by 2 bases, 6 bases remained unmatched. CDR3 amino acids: CSARDGNRGNTEAFF. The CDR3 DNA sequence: TGCAGTGCTAGAGATGGGAACAGGGGTAACACTGAAGCTTTCTTT.